The 14 T cell receptor beta chains below come from one sample, sequenced in a study of T cells in Graves' hyperthyroidism and ophthalmopathy. The CDR3 regions of TCR beta were amplified from RNA transcripts. During a first-round RT-PCR of the TCR CDR3, the HTBI primer set was used. From the multiplex PCR reads, TCRdb called clonotypes with MiXCR, one entry per CDR3 protein. The table records 500,000 to 800,000 distinct CDR3 sequences, 45% of them present only once. The sequenced material came from peripheral blood or thyroid tissue (not recorded which). The source is an adult man with Graves' disease, either hyperthyroidism or ophthalmopathy (not recorded which).

This clonotype was counted a few times. V gene TRBV7-3 combines with J gene TRBJ2-5; D is possibly TRBD1 (6 bases). The CDR3 loop spans 14 amino acids. CDR1 is SGHTA, CDR2 FQGTGA, per germline. V shed 4 bases and J shed 5 bases, with 14 bases lying between them. The CDR3 sequence is CASSSTGRRETQYF. CDR3 nucleotide sequence: TGTGCCAGCAGCTCTACAGGGCGGAGGGAGACCCAGTACTTC.

This clonotype was picked up many times. The V call is TRBV10-2, the J call TRBJ2-2; no firm D call. CDR3 length: 14 amino acids. In germline, CDR1 is WSHSY, CDR2 SAAADI. Trimming cost V 3 bases and J 2 bases, with 7 bases left between them. The CDR3 protein is CASSDVFNTGELFF. Written as DNA, the CDR3 is TGCGCCAGCAGTGATGTGTTTAACACCGGGGAGCTGTTTTTT.

The chain employs TRBV2 and TRBJ1-5; D possibly corresponds to TRBD1 (5 bases). The germline CDR1 and CDR2 sequences are SNHLY and FYNNEI. V was pared by 5 bases and J by 0 bases, with 17 bases between. CDR3 size: 17 residues. In DNA form, the CDR3 reads TGTGCCAGCAGTCCCTGGGGCAGCGAAAATAGCAATCAGCCCCAGCATTTT. Translating gives CASSPWGSENSNQPQHF.

The rearrangement links TRBV29-1 to TRBJ1-5; the D is unclear. The CDR3 is 18 amino acids. The V gene's germline CDR1 is SQVTM and CDR2 ANQGSEA. The DNA for the CDR3 is TGCAGAGAGGCTCAAAGGAGTATACGGATCGGACGGAATCAGCCCCAGCATTTT. Protein sequence: CREAQRSIRIGRNQPQHF.

The chain carries TRBV7-2 and TRBJ2-5; 10 bases fit TRBD1. This CDR3 region has 15 residues. The germline V gene encodes CDR1 SGHTA and CDR2 FQGNSA. V lost 5 bases, J lost 5 bases, and 8 bases stayed unmatched. CDR3 protein: CASSPKDRGVETQYF. The CDR3 DNA is TGTGCCAGCAGCCCCAAGGACAGGGGGGTCGAGACCCAGTACTTC.

This clonotype turned up a few times. The chain couples TRBV29-1 to TRBJ2-7; 7 nucleotides match TRBD2. CDR1 SQVTM and CDR2 ANQGSEA come from the germline V gene. The CDR3 length is 13 residues. V gave up 3 bases and J gave up 4 bases; unmatched junction bases: 6. CDR3 bases: TGCAGCGTTGAGCCCGGCGGGGGATACGAGCAGTACTTC. Translating it yields CSVEPGGGYEQYF.

The rearrangement links TRBV7-8 to TRBJ1-2; no definite D call. CDR1 and CDR2 from the germline V gene are SGHVS and FQNEAQ. Trimming shortened V by 1 base and J by 4 bases, and 10 bases separated the two germline ends. There are 14 residues in the CDR3. Here the CDR3 DNA reads TGTGCCAGCAGCTTAGATGGAGAATTCTATGGCTACACCTTC. It is translated as CASSLDGEFYGYTF.

This clonotype has more than one count but fewer than ten. V and J are TRBV10-3 and TRBJ1-1, with TRBD1 identical over 8 bases. Germline V CDR1 and CDR2: ENHRY, SYGVKD. The V gene end was trimmed by 4 bases and the J gene end by 0 bases; junction bases not matched to a gene: 16. The CDR3 runs to 19 residues. CDR3: CAISGSQVTGAGVNTEAFF. The CDR3 DNA is TGTGCCATCAGTGGGTCTCAGGTGACAGGGGCAGGTGTGAACACTGAAGCTTTCTTT.

This clonotype was counted a few times. The chain joins TRBV20-1 to TRBJ2-7; D may be TRBD1 or TRBD2 (7 bases each). V was shortened by 0 bases and J by 0 bases, with 18 bases between the two germline ends. This CDR3 spans 17 amino acids. Germline V CDR1 and CDR2: DFQATT, SNEGSKA (reference sequence). The CDR3 protein is CSARDLPRGDSSYEQYF. Written as DNA, the CDR3 is TGCAGTGCTAGAGATTTGCCCCGGGGGGACAGCTCCTACGAGCAGTACTTC.

This clonotype appeared many times. The V and J genes are TRBV9 and TRBJ2-6; D is uncertain. The CDR3 consists of 18 residues. V gave up 0 bases and J gave up 0 bases, with 13 bases separating them. The germline CDR1 and CDR2 sequences are SGDLS and YYNGEE. This chain's CDR3 is CASSVDETQSSGANVLTF. CDR3 sequence (DNA): TGTGCCAGCAGCGTAGACGAGACGCAGTCCTCTGGGGCCAACGTCCTGACTTTC.

CDR3 in amino acids: CASSWGQSENTIYF. The CDR3 bases are TGCGCCAGCAGCTGGGGACAATCGGAAAACACCATATATTTT. The chain couples TRBV5-1 to TRBJ1-3; tentative D call: TRBD1 (6 bases). The CDR3 totals 14 residues. With 3 bases removed from V and 6 bases from J, the gap between germline ends came to 13 bases. In germline, CDR1 is SGHRS, CDR2 YFSETQ. The full variable domain, in which reference TRBV5-1 and TRBJ1-3 provide the parts outside the CDR3, is KAGVTQTPRYLIKTRGQQVTLSCSPISGHRSVSWYQQTPGQGLQFLFEYFSETQRNKGNFPGRFSGRQFSNSRSEMNVSTLELGDSALYLCASSWGQSENTIYFGEGSWLTVV.

A note on this clonotype: It is unclear where the CDR3 begins or ends on the DNA, so no DNA is shown, and the CDR3 is as TCRdb lists it. The V gene is TRBV25-1, the J gene TRBJ1-1; whether TRBD1, the table's D call, matches the DNA was not checked. Both ends counted, the CDR3 spans 16 residues. Germline V CDR1 and CDR2: MGHDK, SYGVNS. CDR3 sequence: CACSARPGGVNTEAFF.

The table lists this clonotype with many counts. This chain joins TRBV2 and TRBJ1-4, with D possibly being TRBD1 (5 bases). The CDR3 totals 12 residues. The germline V gene encodes CDR1 SNHLY and CDR2 FYNNEI. Trimming stripped 6 bases from V and 7 bases from J, with 9 bases between. For the CDR3, the DNA is TGTGCCAGCAGACAGGCCGGTGAAAAACTGTTTTTT. Amino acid sequence: CASRQAGEKLFF. Variable domain in full (rest from reference TRBV2 and TRBJ1-4): EPEVTQTPSHQVTQMGQEVILRCVPISNHLYFYWYRQILGQKVEFLVSFYNNEISEKSEIFDDQFSVERPDGSNFTLKIRSTKLEDSAMYFCASRQAGEKLFFGSGTQLSVL.

The rearrangement joins TRBV6-5 to TRBJ2-7; D gene ambiguous. V shed 6 bases and J shed 7 bases, with 7 bases lying between them. The germline gives CDR1 MNHEY, CDR2 SVGAGI. The CDR3 totals 10 residues. The CDR3 region is CASSLSEQYF. CDR3 DNA sequence: TGTGCCAGCAGCCTTTCTGAGCAGTACTTC.